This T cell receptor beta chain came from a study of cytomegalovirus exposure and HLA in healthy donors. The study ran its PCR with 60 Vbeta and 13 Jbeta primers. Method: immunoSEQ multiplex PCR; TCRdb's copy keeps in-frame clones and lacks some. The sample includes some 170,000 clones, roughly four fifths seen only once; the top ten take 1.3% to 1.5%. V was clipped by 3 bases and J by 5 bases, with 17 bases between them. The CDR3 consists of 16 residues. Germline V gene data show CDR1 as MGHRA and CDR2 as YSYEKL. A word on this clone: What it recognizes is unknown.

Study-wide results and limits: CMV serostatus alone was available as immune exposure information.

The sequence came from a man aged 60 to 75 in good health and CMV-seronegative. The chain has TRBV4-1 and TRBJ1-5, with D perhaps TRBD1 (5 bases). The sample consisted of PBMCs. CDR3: CASSHGTRRADQPQHF. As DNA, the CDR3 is TGCGCCAGCAGCCATGGAACACGCAGGGCAGATCAGCCCCAGCATTTT.